This T cell receptor beta chain was recovered during a study of PD-1 blockade in classical Hodgkin lymphoma. Study in general: Every 2 weeks, patients got 3 mg/kg intravenous nivolumab. Study-wide points: Patients newly diagnosed and complete responders had comparable baseline diversity. Significant TCR diversity gains by C4D1 occurred in CD4+ but not CD8+ cells. Differences between repertoires have undefined causes, possibly disease activity or prior therapy.

Some clones are missing from TCRdb's copy, which holds only in-frame ones; the method was immunoSEQ multiplex PCR. The repertoire holds some 13,000 clones, with roughly 84% as singletons. Exposure to brentuximab vedotin varied, and each patient had relapsed following autologous stem cell transplantation. Concerning this clone: Its antigen is unknown.

The clonotype originates from a human donor with classical Hodgkin lymphoma. This specimen was peripheral blood mononuclear cells (PBMCs), taken at baseline.

CDR3 protein: CASSGQRKETQYF. In nucleotides, the CDR3 is TGTGCCAGCAGCGGCCAAAGAAAGGAGACCCAGTACTTC. The genes are TRBV2 and TRBJ2-5; unclear D gene. Germline V lookup: CDR1 SNHLY, CDR2 FYNNEI. The CDR3 contains 13 residues. The V and J ends lost 6 bases and 5 bases respectively, with 13 bases between them.